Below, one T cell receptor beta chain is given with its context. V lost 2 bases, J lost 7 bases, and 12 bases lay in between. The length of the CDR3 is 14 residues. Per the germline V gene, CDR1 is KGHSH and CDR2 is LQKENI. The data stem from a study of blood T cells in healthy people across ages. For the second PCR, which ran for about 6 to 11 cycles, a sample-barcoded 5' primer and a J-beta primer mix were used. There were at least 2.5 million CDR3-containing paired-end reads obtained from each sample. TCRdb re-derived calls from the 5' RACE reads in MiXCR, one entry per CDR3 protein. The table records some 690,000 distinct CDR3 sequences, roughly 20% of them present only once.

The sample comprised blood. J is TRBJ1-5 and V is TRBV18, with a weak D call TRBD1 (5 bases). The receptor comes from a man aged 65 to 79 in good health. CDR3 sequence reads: CASSPTGDRQPQHF. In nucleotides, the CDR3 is TGTGCCAGCTCACCAACGGGGGATAGACAGCCCCAGCATTTT.